The sequence of this TCR beta chain was determined in a study of blood T cells in healthy people across ages. This clonotype has at least ten counts. Its matching antigen is unknown. Healthy Caucasian individuals from Russia aged roughly 6 to 95 were enrolled as donors. General study points: A strong correlation was seen between TCR beta diversity and naive T cell percentage. Diversity estimates drawn from one million T cells were deemed underestimates.

The authors ran a second PCR of 7 to 11 cycles using a sample-barcoded 5' primer and a J-beta primer mix. The template-switch adaptor, which had 12 random nucleotides, put a tag on each cDNA molecule. From the 5' RACE reads, TCRdb called clonotypes with MiXCR, one entry per CDR3 protein. The table records roughly 650,000 distinct CDR3 sequences, approximately 30% of them present only once. Germline lookup yields CDR1 ENHRY and CDR2 SYGVKD. CDR3 length: 12 amino acids. V lost 7 bases and J 7 bases, leaving 14 bases between the germline ends. The TCR was taken from a woman older than 75 in good health. The sequenced material came from blood. The gene calls are TRBV10-3 and TRBJ2-7; D might be TRBD1 (6 bases). CDR3 amino acids: CAITGDNLEQYF. CDR3 sequence (DNA): TGTGCCATCACCGGGGACAACCTAGAGCAGTACTTC.